The T cell receptor (beta chain) described here comes from a study of cytomegalovirus exposure and HLA in healthy donors. The PCR employed 60 Vbeta primers together with 13 Jbeta primers. Generated by immunoSEQ multiplex PCR, the TCRdb table keeps only in-frame clones and is missing some. The sample totals about 48,000 clones. Notes on the study in general: A few CMV-associated chains proved CMV antigen-specific in vitro.

Notes on this clone: Its antigen remains unidentified.

This CDR3 comprises 12 residues. V lost 9 bases and J lost 8; bases outside the gene matches: 8. Germline CDR1 MNHNY, CDR2 SVGAGI (reference sequence). V is TRBV6-6 and J is TRBJ1-2; 8 bases align to TRBD1. The sequenced sample consisted of PBMCs. This clonotype was obtained from a male donor in good health and CMV-seropositive. For the CDR3, the DNA is TGTGCCAGTCGAATACAGGGGGAAGGCTACACCTTC. It yields the protein CASRIQGEGYTF.